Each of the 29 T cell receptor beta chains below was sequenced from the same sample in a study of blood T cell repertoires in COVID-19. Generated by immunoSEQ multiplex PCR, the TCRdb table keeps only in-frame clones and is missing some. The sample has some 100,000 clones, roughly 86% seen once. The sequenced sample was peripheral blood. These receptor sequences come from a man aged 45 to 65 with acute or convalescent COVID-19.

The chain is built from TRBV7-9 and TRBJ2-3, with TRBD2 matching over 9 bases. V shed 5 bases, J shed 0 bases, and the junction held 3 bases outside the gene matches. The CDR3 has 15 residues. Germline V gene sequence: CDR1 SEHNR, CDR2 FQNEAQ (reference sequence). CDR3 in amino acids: CASSPLAGSTDTQYF. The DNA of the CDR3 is TGTGCCAGCAGCCCTCTAGCGGGAAGCACAGATACGCAGTATTTT.

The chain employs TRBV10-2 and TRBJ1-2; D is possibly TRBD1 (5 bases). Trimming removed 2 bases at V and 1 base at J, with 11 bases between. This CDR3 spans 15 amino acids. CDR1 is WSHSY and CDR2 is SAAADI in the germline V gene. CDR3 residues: CASSEPGTLNYGYTF. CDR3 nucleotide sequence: TGCGCCAGCAGTGAGCCCGGGACTCTTAACTATGGCTACACCTTC.

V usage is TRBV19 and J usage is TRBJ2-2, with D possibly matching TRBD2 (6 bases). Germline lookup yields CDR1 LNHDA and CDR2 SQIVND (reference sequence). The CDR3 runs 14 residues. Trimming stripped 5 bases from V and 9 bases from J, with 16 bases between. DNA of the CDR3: TGTGCCAGTAGTGCAGGGACTCCCCCCCGGGAGCTGTTTTTT. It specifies CASSAGTPPRELFF.

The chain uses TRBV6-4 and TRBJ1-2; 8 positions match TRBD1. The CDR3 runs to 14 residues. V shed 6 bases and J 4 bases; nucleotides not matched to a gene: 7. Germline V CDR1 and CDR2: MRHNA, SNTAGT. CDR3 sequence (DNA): TGTGCCAGCAGCCTCACCGGGACAGGCTATGGCTACACCTTC. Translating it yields CASSLTGTGYGYTF.

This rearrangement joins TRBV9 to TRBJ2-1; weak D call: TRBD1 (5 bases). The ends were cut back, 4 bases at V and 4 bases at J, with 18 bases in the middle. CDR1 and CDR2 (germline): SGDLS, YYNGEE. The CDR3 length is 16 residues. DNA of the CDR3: TGTGCCAGCAGCCCTTGGGCCAAGGGGTCATACAATGAGCAGTTCTTC. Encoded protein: CASSPWAKGSYNEQFF.

This chain's CDR3 is CASSDSYEQYF. Written as DNA, the CDR3 is TGTGCCAGCAGTGATTCATACGAGCAGTACTTC. The rearrangement uses TRBV25-1 and TRBJ2-7, with no clear D. This CDR3 region has 11 residues. Germline values: CDR1 MGHDK, CDR2 SYGVNS. V was trimmed by 3 bases and J by 4 bases, leaving 4 bases between them.

CDR3 loop: CASSSGQKGNEQYF. CDR3 in DNA: TGTGCCAGCAGCTCGGGACAAAAAGGAAACGAGCAGTACTTC. The rearrangement uses TRBV7-8 and TRBJ2-7, with D perhaps matching TRBD1 (6 bases). Trimming removed 4 bases from V and 5 bases from J, with 15 bases in between. The CDR3 totals 14 residues. Germline CDR1 and CDR2: SGHVS and FQNEAQ.

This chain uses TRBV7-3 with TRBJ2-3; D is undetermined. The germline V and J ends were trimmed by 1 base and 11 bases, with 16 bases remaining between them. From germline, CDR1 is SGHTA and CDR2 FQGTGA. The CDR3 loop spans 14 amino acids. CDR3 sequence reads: CASSLSIVQALQYF. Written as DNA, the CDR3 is TGTGCCAGCAGCTTAAGTATAGTGCAAGCGTTGCAGTATTTT.

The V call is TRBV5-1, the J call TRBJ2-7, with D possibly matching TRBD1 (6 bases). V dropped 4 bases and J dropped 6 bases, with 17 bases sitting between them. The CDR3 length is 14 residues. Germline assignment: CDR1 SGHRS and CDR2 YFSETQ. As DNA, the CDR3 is TGCGCCAGCAGCCAAGAAAGGACAGTTGGCGAGCAGTACTTC. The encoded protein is CASSQERTVGEQYF. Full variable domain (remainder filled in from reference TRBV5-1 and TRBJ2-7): KAGVTQTPRYLIKTRGQQVTLSCSPISGHRSVSWYQQTPGQGLQFLFEYFSETQRNKGNFPGRFSGRQFSNSRSEMNVSTLELGDSALYLCASSQERTVGEQYFGPGTRLTVT.

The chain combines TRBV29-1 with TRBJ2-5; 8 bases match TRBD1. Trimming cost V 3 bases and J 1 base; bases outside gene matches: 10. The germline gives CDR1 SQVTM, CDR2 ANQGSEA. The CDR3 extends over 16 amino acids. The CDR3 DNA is TGCAGCGTTGACCAGGTTACAGGGGGTTTCCAAGAGACCCAGTACTTC. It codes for CSVDQVTGGFQETQYF.

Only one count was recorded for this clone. CDR3 loop: CASSPSLGGAGTGELFF. The CDR3, as DNA: TGTGCCAGTAGTCCCTCCTTGGGGGGAGCGGGGACCGGGGAGCTGTTTTTT. The V gene is TRBV19, the J gene TRBJ2-2, with 7 bases matching TRBD2. This CDR3 is 17 amino acids long. CDR1 LNHDA and CDR2 SQIVND come from the germline V gene (reference sequence). V dropped 5 bases and J dropped 5; count of bases not matched to a gene: 14.

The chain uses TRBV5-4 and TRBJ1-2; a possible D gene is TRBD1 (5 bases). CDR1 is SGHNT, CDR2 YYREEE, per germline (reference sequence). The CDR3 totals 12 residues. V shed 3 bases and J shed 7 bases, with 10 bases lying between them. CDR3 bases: TGTGCCAGCAGCTCCCGGGGGTCTGGCTACACCTTC. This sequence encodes CASSSRGSGYTF. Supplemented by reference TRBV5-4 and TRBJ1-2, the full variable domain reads ETGVTQSPTHLIKTRGQQVTLRCSSQSGHNTVSWYQQALGQGPQFIFQYYREEENGRGNFPPRFSGLQFPNYSSELNVNALELDDSALYLCASSSRGSGYTFGSGTRLTVV.

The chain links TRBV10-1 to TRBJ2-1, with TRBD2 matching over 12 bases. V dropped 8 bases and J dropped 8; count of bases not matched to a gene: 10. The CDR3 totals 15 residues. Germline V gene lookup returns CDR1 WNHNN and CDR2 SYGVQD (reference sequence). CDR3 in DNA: TGCGCCAGCGGAGGCGGGACTAGCGGGCCCGATGAGCAGTTCTTC. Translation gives CASGGGTSGPDEQFF.

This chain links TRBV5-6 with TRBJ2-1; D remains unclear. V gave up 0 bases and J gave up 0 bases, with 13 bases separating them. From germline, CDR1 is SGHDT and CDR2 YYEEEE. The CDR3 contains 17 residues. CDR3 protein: CASSLAGKSSSYNEQFF. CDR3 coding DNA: TGTGCCAGCAGCTTGGCTGGTAAGTCGAGCTCCTACAATGAGCAGTTCTTC.

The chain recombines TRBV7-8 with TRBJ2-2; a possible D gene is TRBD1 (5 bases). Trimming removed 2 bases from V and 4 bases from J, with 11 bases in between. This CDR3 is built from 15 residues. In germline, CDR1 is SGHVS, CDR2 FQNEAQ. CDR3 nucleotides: TGTGCCAGCAGCTTAAGGGGCGACGGCACCGGGGAGCTGTTTTTT. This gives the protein CASSLRGDGTGELFF.

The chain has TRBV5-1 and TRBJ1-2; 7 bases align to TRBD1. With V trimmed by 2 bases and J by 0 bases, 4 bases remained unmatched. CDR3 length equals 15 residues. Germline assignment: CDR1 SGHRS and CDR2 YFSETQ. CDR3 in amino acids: CASSFRGRANYGYTF. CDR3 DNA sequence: TGCGCCAGCAGCTTTAGGGGGCGAGCTAACTATGGCTACACCTTC.

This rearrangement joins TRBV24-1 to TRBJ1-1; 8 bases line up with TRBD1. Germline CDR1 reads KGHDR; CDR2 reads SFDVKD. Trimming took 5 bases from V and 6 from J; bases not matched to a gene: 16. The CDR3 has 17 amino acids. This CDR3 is CATSAFRGREYEAEAFF. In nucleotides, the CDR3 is TGTGCCACCAGTGCGTTCAGGGGGCGCGAATATGAAGCTGAAGCTTTCTTT.

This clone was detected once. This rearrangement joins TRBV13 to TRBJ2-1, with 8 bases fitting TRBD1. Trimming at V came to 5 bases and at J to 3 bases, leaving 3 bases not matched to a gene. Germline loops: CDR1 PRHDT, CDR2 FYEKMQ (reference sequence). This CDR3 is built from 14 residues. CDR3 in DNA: TGTGCCAGCAGCCCCGGACAGGGCTACAATGAGCAGTTCTTC. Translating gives CASSPGQGYNEQFF.

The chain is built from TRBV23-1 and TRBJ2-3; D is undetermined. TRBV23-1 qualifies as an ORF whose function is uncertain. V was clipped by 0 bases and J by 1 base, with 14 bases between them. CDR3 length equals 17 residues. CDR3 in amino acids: CASSQSIGLQGTDTQYF. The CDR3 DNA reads TGCGCCAGCAGTCAATCGATAGGTCTTCAGGGCACAGATACGCAGTATTTT.

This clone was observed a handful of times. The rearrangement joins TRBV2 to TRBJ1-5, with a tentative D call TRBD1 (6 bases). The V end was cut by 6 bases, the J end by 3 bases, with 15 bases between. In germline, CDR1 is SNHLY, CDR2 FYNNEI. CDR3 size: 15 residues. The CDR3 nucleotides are TGTGCCAGCAGGCCAGCCGGGACAAACAATCAGCCCCAGCATTTT. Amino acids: CASRPAGTNNQPQHF.

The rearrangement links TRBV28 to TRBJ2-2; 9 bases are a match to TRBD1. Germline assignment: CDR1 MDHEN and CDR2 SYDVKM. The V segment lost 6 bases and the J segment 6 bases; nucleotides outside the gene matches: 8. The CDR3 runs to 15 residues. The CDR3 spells CASRSGQGRSGELFF. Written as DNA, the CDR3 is TGTGCCAGCAGGTCGGGACAGGGACGATCCGGGGAGCTGTTTTTT.

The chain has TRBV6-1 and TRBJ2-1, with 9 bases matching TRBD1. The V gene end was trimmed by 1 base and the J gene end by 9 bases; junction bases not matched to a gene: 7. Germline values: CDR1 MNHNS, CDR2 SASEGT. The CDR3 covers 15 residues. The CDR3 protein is CASSEVGQGGREQFF. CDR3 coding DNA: TGTGCCAGCAGTGAAGTGGGACAGGGAGGCCGTGAGCAGTTCTTC.

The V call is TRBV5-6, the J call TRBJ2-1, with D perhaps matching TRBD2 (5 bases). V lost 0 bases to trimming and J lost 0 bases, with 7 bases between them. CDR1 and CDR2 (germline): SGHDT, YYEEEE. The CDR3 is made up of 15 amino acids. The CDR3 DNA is TGTGCCAGCAGCTTGGGGAGGAGCTCCTACAATGAGCAGTTCTTC. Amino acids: CASSLGRSSYNEQFF.

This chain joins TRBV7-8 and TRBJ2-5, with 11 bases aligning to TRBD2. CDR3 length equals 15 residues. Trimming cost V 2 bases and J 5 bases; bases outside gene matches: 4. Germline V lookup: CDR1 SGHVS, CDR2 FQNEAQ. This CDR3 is CASSLTLAGVETQYF. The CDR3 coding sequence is TGTGCCAGCAGCTTAACACTAGCGGGAGTGGAGACCCAGTACTTC.

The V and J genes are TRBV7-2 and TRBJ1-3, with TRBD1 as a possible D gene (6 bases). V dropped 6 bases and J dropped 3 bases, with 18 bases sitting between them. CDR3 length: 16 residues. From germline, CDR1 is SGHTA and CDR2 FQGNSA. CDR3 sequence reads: CASRGGGRGGGNTIYF. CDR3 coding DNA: TGTGCCAGCAGGGGCGGGGGCAGGGGAGGTGGAAACACCATATATTTT.

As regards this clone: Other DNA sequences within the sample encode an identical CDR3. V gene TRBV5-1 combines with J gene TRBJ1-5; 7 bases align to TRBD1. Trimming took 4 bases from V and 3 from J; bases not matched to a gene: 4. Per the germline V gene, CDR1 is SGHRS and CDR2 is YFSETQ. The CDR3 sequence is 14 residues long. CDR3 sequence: CASSRDSSNQPQHF. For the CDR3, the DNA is TGCGCCAGCAGCAGGGACAGTTCCAATCAGCCCCAGCATTTT.

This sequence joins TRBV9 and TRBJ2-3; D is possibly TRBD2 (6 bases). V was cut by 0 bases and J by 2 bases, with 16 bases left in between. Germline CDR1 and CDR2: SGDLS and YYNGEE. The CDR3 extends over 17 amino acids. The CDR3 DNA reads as TGTGCCAGCAGCGTAGACGGTAGCGGAGGGAACACAGATACGCAGTATTTT. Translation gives CASSVDGSGGNTDTQYF.

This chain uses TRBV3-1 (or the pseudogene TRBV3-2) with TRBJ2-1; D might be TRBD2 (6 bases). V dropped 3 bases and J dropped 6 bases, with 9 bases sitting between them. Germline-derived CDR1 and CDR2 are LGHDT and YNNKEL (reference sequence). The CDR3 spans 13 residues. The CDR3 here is CASSHSGGNEQFF. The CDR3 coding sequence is TGTGCCAGCAGCCACTCCGGGGGCAATGAGCAGTTCTTC.

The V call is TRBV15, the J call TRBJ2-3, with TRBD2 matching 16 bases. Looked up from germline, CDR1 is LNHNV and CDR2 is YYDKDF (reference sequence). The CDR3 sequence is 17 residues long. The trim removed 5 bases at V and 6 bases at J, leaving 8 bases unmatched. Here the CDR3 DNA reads TGTGCCACCAGCCGTACGCCGGGACTAGCGGGAGGGGATACGCAGTATTTT. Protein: CATSRTPGLAGGDTQYF.